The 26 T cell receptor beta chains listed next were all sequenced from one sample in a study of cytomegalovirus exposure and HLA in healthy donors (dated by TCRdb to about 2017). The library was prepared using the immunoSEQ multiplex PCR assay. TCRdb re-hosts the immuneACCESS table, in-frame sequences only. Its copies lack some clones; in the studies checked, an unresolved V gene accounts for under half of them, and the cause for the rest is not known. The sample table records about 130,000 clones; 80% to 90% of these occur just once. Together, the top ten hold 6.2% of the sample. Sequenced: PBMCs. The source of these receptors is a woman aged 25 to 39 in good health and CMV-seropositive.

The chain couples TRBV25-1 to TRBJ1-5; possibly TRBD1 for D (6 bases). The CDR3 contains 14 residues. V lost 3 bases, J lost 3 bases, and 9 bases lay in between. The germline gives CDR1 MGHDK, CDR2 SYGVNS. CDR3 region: CASSDRGYNQPQHF. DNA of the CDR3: TGTGCCAGCAGTGACAGGGGATACAATCAGCCCCAGCATTTT.

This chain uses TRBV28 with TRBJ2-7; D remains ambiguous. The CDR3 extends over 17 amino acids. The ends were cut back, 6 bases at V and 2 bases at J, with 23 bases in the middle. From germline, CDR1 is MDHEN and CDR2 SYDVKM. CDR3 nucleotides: TGTGCCAGCAGCCCTTCCCGGCTAGGCCTATCTACCTACGAGCAGTACTTC. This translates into CASSPSRLGLSTYEQYF. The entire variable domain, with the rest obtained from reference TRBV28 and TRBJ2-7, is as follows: DVKVTQSSRYLVKRTGEKVFLECVQDMDHENMFWYRQDPGLGLRLIYFSYDVKMKEKGDIPEGYSVSREKKERFSLILESASTNQTSMYLCASSPSRLGLSTYEQYFGPGTRLTVT.

CDR3: CSVAGGASDTQYF. CDR3 DNA: TGCAGCGTTGCTGGGGGCGCGTCAGATACGCAGTATTTT. The rearrangement joins TRBV29-1 to TRBJ2-3, with a tentative D call TRBD1 (6 bases). Germline V gene lookup returns CDR1 SQVTM and CDR2 ANQGSEA. The CDR3 sequence is 13 residues long. Trimming pared 4 bases from V and 4 bases from J, leaving 12 bases between.

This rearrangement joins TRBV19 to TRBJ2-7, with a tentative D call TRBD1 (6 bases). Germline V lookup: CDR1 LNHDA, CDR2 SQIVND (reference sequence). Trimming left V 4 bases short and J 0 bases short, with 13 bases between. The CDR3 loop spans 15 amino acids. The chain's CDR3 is CASSNQYRVSYEQYF. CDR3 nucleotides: TGTGCCAGTAGTAATCAGTACAGGGTCTCCTACGAGCAGTACTTC.

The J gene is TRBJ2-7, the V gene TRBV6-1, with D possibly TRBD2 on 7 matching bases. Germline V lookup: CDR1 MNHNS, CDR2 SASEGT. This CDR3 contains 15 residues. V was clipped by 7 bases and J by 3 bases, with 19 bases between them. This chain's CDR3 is CASTYGGGGLYEQYF. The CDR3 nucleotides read TGTGCCAGCACCTACGGTGGCGGGGGCCTCTACGAGCAGTACTTC.

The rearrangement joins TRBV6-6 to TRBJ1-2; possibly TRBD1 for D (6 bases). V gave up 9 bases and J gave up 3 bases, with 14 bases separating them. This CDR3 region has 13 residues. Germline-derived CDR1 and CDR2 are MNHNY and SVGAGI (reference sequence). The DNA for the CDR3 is TGTGCCAGTGGGTCGACAGGAGACTATGGCTACACCTTC. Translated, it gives CASGSTGDYGYTF.

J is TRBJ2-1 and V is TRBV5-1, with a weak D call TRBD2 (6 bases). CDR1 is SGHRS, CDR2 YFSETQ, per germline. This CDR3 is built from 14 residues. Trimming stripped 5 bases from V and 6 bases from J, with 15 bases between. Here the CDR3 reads CASRPSGLPNEQFF. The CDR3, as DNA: TGCGCCAGCAGGCCGTCGGGACTTCCCAATGAGCAGTTCTTC. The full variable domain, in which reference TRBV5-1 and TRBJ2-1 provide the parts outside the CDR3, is KAGVTQTPRYLIKTRGQQVTLSCSPISGHRSVSWYQQTPGQGLQFLFEYFSETQRNKGNFPGRFSGRQFSNSRSEMNVSTLELGDSALYLCASRPSGLPNEQFFGPGTRLTVL.

In DNA form, the CDR3 reads TGTGCCAGCGGGGGAGTGCGGGGATGGGACGAGCAGTACTTC. Its protein is CASGGVRGWDEQYF. The V and J genes are TRBV28 and TRBJ2-7, with D possibly being TRBD2 (6 bases). Germline CDR1 reads MDHEN; CDR2 reads SYDVKM. The V and J ends lost 8 bases and 5 bases respectively, with 19 bases between them. This CDR3 has 14 amino acids.

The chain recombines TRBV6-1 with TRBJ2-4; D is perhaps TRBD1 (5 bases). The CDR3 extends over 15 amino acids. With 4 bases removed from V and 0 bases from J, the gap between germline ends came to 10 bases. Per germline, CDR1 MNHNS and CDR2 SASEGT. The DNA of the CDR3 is TGTGCCAGCAGTGGGGGCGGCCTAGCCAAAAACATTCAGTACTTC. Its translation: CASSGGGLAKNIQYF.

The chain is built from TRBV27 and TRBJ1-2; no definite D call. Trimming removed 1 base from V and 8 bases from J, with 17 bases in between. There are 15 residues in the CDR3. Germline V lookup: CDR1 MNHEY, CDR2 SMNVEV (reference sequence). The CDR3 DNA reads TGTGCCAGCAGTTTATGGCAGAGTGCCCGGGGAGGCTACACCTTC. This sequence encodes CASSLWQSARGGYTF.

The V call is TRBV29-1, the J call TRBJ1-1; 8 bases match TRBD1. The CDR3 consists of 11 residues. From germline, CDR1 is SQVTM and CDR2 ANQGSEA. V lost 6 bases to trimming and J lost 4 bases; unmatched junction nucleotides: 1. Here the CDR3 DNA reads TGCAGCGTAACAGGGGGCACTGAAGCTTTCTTT. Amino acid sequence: CSVTGGTEAFF.

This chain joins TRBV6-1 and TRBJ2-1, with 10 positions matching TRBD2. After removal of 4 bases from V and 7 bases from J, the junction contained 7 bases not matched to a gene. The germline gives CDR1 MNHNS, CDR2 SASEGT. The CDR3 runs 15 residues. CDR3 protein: CASSVQGLALNEQFF. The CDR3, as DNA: TGTGCCAGCAGTGTACAGGGACTAGCGCTGAATGAGCAGTTCTTC.

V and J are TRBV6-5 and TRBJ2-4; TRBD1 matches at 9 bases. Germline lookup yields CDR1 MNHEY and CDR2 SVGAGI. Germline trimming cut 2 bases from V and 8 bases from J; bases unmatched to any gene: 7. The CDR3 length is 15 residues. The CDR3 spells CASSYRQGVIYIQYF. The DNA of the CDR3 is TGTGCCAGCAGTTACCGACAGGGGGTGATTTACATTCAGTACTTC.

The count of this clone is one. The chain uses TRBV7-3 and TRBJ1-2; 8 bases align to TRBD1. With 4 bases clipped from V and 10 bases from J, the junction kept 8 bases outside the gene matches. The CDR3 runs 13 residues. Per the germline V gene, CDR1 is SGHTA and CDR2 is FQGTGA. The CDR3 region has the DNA TGTGCCAGCAGCTCTAGTCGACAGGGGATCTACACCTTC. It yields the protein CASSSSRQGIYTF.

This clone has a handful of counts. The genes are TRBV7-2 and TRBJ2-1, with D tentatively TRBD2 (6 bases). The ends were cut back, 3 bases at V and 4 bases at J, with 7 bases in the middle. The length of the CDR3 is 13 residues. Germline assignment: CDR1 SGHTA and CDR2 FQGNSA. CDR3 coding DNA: TGTGCCAGCAGCTTGACTAGTTACAATGAGCAGTTCTTC. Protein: CASSLTSYNEQFF.

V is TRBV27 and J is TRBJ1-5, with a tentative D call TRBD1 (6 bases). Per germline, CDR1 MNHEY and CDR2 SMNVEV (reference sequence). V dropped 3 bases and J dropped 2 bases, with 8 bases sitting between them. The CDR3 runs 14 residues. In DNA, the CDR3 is TGTGCCAGCAGTTTGACAGGAGGCAATCAGCCCCAGCATTTT. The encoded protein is CASSLTGGNQPQHF.

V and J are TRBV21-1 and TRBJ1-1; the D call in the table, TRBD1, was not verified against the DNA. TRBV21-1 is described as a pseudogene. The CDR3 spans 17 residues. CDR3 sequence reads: CASSKGRGARMNTEAFF. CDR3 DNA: TGTGCCAGCAGCAAAGGTCGTGGGGCGCGGATGAACACTGAAGCTTTCTTT.

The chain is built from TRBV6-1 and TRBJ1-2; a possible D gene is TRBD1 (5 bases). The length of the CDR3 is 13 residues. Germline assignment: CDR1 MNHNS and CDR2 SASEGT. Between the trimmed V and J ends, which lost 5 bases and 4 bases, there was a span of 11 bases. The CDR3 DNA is TGTGCCAGCAGTCCGACAGTGGGCTATGGCTACACCTTC. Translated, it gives CASSPTVGYGYTF.

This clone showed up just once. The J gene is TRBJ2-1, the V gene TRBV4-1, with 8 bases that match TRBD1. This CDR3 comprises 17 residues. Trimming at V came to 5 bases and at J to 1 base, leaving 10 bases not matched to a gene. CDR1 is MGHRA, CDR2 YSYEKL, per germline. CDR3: CASSSTTGTGSYNEQFF. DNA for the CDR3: TGCGCCAGCAGCAGTACGACCGGGACAGGTTCCTACAATGAGCAGTTCTTC.

The CDR3 coding sequence is TGTGCCAGCAGTGGGGACCCAACAGGGTTTTCGAACGAGCAGTACTTC. This gives the protein CASSGDPTGFSNEQYF. The chain couples TRBV6-1 to TRBJ2-7; possible D gene TRBD1, 6 bases. CDR3 length: 16 amino acids. The germline V and J ends were trimmed by 4 bases and 5 bases, with 21 bases remaining between them. Germline CDR1 MNHNS, CDR2 SASEGT.

CDR3 in amino acids: CASSYSPGGNEQFF. In nucleotides, the CDR3 is TGTGCCAGCAGTTACTCGCCAGGAGGGAATGAGCAGTTCTTC. The chain couples TRBV6-6 to TRBJ2-1; D possibly corresponds to TRBD2 (6 bases). Trimming shortened V by 0 bases and J by 7 bases, and 10 bases separated the two germline ends. Germline CDR1 and CDR2: MNHNY and SVGAGI (reference sequence). This CDR3 has 14 amino acids.

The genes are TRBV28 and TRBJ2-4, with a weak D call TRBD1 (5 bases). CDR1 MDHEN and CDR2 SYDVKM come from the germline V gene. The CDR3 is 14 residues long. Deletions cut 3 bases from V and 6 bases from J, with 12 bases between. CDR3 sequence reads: CASSFLPGLNIQYF. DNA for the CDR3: TGTGCCAGCAGTTTTCTCCCAGGGTTAAACATTCAGTACTTC.

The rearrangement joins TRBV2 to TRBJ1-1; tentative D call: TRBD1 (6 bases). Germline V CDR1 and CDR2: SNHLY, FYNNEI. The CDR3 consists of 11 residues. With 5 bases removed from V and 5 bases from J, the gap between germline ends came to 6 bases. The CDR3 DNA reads TGTGCCAGCAGTCAGGGGACTGAAGCTTTCTTT. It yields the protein CASSQGTEAFF.

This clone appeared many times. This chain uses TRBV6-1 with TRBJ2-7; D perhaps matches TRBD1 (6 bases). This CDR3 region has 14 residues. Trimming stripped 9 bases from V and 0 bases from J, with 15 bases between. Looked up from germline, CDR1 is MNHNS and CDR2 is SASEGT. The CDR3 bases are TGTGCCAGTTTAAACACAGGGTTCTCCTACGAGCAGTACTTC. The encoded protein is CASLNTGFSYEQYF.

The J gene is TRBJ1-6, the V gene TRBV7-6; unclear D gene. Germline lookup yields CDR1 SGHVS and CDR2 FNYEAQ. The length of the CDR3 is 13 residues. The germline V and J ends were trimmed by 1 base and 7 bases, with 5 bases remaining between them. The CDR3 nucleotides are TGTGCCAGCAGCTTAGGAGGGAATTCACCCCTCCACTTT. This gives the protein CASSLGGNSPLHF.

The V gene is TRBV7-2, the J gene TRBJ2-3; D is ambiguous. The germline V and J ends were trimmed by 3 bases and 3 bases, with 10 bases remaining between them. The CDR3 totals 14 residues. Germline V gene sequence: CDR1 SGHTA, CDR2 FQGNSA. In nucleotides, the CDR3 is TGTGCCAGCAGCTTGCAGGTTTTAACAGATACGCAGTATTTT. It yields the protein CASSLQVLTDTQYF.